The text below deals with one TCR beta chain. Its antigen is unknown. CDR1 and CDR2 (germline): SGHAT, FQNNGV. The CDR3 is made up of 14 amino acids. V gave up 6 bases and J gave up 2 bases, with 14 bases separating them. The entry originates in a study of Ad26.COV2.S vaccination and SARS-CoV-2 variants. Profiling relied on immunoSEQ multiplex PCR, and the TCRdb table lists in-frame clones only, not all of them. The sample yields hundreds of thousands of clones, 70% to 90% seen once. Study-level findings and limits: Vaccine recipients posted higher spike-specific TCR breadth than their placebo counterparts. For non-spike TCRs, breadth in vaccine recipients resembled that in placebo recipients.

Indicated treatment: about 20 received Ad26.COV2.S at low or high dose, single or two shots; roughly five received placebo; per-sample allocation not given. Specimens were obtained on day 63 following the first vaccine or placebo injection. Cohort 1b enrolled adults aged 18-55 years in Boston. The shot given was an Ad26 vector that makes Wuhan-strain SARS-CoV-2 spike. This sequence was found in a person between 18 and 65 years old who received the Ad26.COV2.S COVID-19 vaccine or a placebo. This material consisted of peripheral blood, taken in a trial of Ad26.COV2.S vaccine versus placebo. The chain has TRBV11-2 and TRBJ2-7; tentative D call: TRBD1 (6 bases). CDR3 in DNA: TGTGCCAGCAGACCCACAGGGTCCGCCTACGAGCAGTACTTC. Its translation is CASRPTGSAYEQYF.